This TCR beta chain was obtained from a study of Ad26.COV2.S vaccination and SARS-CoV-2 variants. This table comes from immunoSEQ multiplex PCR, and its TCRdb copy is limited to in-frame clones, with some not included. The sample yields about 350,000 clones, around nine tenths seen once. The treatment denotes: around 19 received Ad26.COV2.S at low or high dose, single or two shots; roughly five received placebo; per-sample allocation not given. Sampling occurred on day 63 after the first vaccine or placebo injection. V shed 0 bases and J 8 bases; nucleotides not matched to a gene: 3. The CDR3 contains 16 residues. The germline V gene has CDR1 MNHEY and CDR2 SMNVEV (reference sequence).

Sequenced here: peripheral blood, sampled in a trial of Ad26.COV2.S vaccine versus placebo. The chain recombines TRBV27 with TRBJ2-1; the match to TRBD2 covers 14 bases. The sequence came from a person aged 18-60 years who received the Ad26.COV2.S COVID-19 vaccine or a placebo. This chain's CDR3 is CASSLSGLAGVYEQFF. DNA for the CDR3: TGTGCCAGCAGTTTATCGGGACTAGCGGGAGTGTATGAGCAGTTCTTC.